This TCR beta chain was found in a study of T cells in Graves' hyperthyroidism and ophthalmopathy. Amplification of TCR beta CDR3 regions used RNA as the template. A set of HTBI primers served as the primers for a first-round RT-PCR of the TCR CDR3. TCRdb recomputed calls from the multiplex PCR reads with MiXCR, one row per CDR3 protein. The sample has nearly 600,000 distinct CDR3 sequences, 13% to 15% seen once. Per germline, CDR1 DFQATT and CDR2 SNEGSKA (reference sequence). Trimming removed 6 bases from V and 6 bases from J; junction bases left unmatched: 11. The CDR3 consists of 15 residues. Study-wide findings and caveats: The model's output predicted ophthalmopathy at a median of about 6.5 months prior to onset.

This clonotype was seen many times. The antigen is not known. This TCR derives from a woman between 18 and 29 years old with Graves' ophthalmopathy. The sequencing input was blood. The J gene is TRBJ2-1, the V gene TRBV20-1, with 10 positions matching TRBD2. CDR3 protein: CSATGTSEWSNEQFF. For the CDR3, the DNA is TGCAGTGCAACCGGGACTAGCGAATGGAGCAATGAGCAGTTCTTC.